The entry below describes one TCR beta chain. In the study's own analysis: Reference gene primer amplification yielded estimated nucleated cell counts. Measured with immunoSEQ multiplex PCR; TCRdb has only the in-frame clones, and not every one. The V and J calls and clone size are taken from that table; D and trimming were inferred from the DNA. The sample has roughly 90,000 clones, roughly 85% seen once. These data come from a study of blood T cell repertoires in COVID-19. Study details: PBMCs, B-cell-depleted T cells, or T cells provided the cDNA or gDNA that made up the material.

Trimming pared 4 bases from V and 4 bases from J, leaving 15 bases between. The germline gives CDR1 SGDLS, CDR2 YYNGEE. This CDR3 spans 15 amino acids. The sequenced sample consisted of peripheral blood. This receptor was identified in an elderly man with acute or convalescent COVID-19. This chain joins TRBV9 and TRBJ1-3; D may be TRBD1 (6 bases). The CDR3 reads CASSSGGRGGNTIYF. The CDR3 DNA reads TGTGCCAGCAGCTCCGGCGGGAGGGGGGGAAACACCATATATTTT.